Below are 13 T cell receptor beta chains sequenced from a single sample in a study of OX40 agonist ivuxolimab in advanced cancers. The library was built by means of the immunoSEQ multiplex PCR assay. Sourced from immuneACCESS, this table was stored by TCRdb with only in-frame sequences that have V and J called. A share of the clones is absent; for the studies checked, an unresolved V gene accounts for under half, and the remainder has no known explanation. For this sample there are 75,000 to 90,000 clones; around 87% appear just once. About 1.5% of the sample goes to the ten largest clones. The sample consisted of CD4+ or CD8+ T cells sorted from blood, taken in a trial of the OX40 agonist ivuxolimab. The receptor set was obtained from an adult with an advanced solid tumor such as melanoma, head and neck, liver or kidney cancer.

V usage is TRBV5-4 and J usage is TRBJ2-5, with 8 bases aligning to TRBD1. This CDR3 spans 14 amino acids. Germline loops: CDR1 SGHNT, CDR2 YYREEE (reference sequence). V shed 3 bases and J 5 bases; nucleotides not matched to a gene: 6. Written as DNA, the CDR3 is TGTGCCAGCAGCTCCGGACAGGGATGGGAGACCCAGTACTTC. Residues: CASSSGQGWETQYF. The full variable domain, completed using reference TRBV5-4 and TRBJ2-5, is ETGVTQSPTHLIKTRGQQVTLRCSSQSGHNTVSWYQQALGQGPQFIFQYYREEENGRGNFPPRFSGLQFPNYSSELNVNALELDDSALYLCASSSGQGWETQYFGPGTRLLVL.

This chain joins TRBV18 and TRBJ2-4, with unresolved D. Trimming cost V 3 bases and J 0 bases, with 9 bases left between them. This CDR3 region has 15 residues. CDR1 and CDR2 (germline): KGHSH, LQKENI. The DNA of the CDR3 is TGTGCCAGCTCACCTGCTACCGGAGCCAAAAACATTCAGTACTTC. As protein: CASSPATGAKNIQYF.

As DNA, the CDR3 is TGTGCCAGTAGTATAGGGTGGCGGGACACTGAAGCTTTCTTT. It encodes CASSIGWRDTEAFF. The V call is TRBV19, the J call TRBJ1-1; D not resolved. The CDR3 sequence is 14 residues long. The V gene's germline CDR1 is LNHDA and CDR2 SQIVND (reference sequence). Between the trimmed V and J ends, which lost 1 base and 3 bases, there was a span of 9 bases.

In nucleotides, the CDR3 is TGCGCCAGCAGCGTACAGGGGGTAATGAACACTGAAGCTTTCTTT. The encoded protein is CASSVQGVMNTEAFF. The chain combines TRBV5-1 with TRBJ1-1; TRBD1 agrees at 8 bases. V shed 4 bases, J shed 0 bases, and the junction held 5 bases outside the gene matches. Per germline, CDR1 SGHRS and CDR2 YFSETQ. There are 15 residues in the CDR3.

The chain links TRBV19 to TRBJ2-1, with D possibly TRBD1 on 6 matching bases. Germline assignment: CDR1 LNHDA and CDR2 SQIVND (reference sequence). The V end was cut by 9 bases, the J end by 8 bases, with 17 bases between. This CDR3 comprises 13 residues. The chain's CDR3 is CASGKQGPHEQFF. The CDR3 nucleotides are TGTGCCAGCGGGAAACAGGGCCCCCATGAGCAGTTCTTC.

The chain joins TRBV10-3 to TRBJ2-5; D might be TRBD2 (6 bases). The CDR3 length is 14 residues. The germline V gene encodes CDR1 ENHRY and CDR2 SYGVKD. Between the trimmed V and J ends, which lost 4 bases and 4 bases, there was a span of 13 bases. CDR3 sequence reads: CAISATSGVETQYF. The CDR3 DNA sequence: TGTGCCATCAGTGCCACATCGGGGGTAGAGACCCAGTACTTC.

This sequence joins TRBV11-2 and TRBJ2-2, with D perhaps matching TRBD1 or TRBD2 (5 bases each). This CDR3 is 17 amino acids long. The V gene's germline CDR1 is SGHAT and CDR2 FQNNGV. The ends were cut back, 5 bases at V and 0 bases at J, with 16 bases in the middle. CDR3 amino acids: CASSQRGQGANTGELFF. The CDR3 DNA sequence: TGTGCCAGCAGCCAGAGGGGTCAAGGCGCGAACACCGGGGAGCTGTTTTTT.

V gene TRBV19 combines with J gene TRBJ1-2, with a weak D call TRBD1 (6 bases). The CDR3 totals 16 residues. Germline V CDR1 and CDR2: LNHDA, SQIVND (reference sequence). Trimming removed 0 bases from V and 0 bases from J, with 11 bases in between. The CDR3 region has the DNA TGTGCCAGTAGTATAGACGGGACACCCACTAACTATGGCTACACCTTC. Translating gives CASSIDGTPTNYGYTF.

The chain carries TRBV6-6 and TRBJ1-5; D is unresolved. V lost 8 bases to trimming and J lost 0 bases, with 17 bases between them. The germline CDR1 and CDR2 sequences are MNHNY and SVGAGI (reference sequence). This CDR3 contains 16 residues. The CDR3 spells CASRREQLYSNQPQHF. The CDR3 DNA reads as TGTGCCAGCCGACGGGAACAGTTGTATAGCAATCAGCCCCAGCATTTT.

This chain joins TRBV5-1 and TRBJ1-1; D gene ambiguous. V was shortened by 6 bases and J by 3 bases, with 6 bases between the two germline ends. This CDR3 is 11 amino acids long. Per germline, CDR1 SGHRS and CDR2 YFSETQ. CDR3 DNA sequence: TGCGCCAGCACGGGATACACTGAAGCTTTCTTT. It translates to CASTGYTEAFF. Based on the CDR3 plus reference TRBV5-1 and TRBJ1-1, the full variable domain is KAGVTQTPRYLIKTRGQQVTLSCSPISGHRSVSWYQQTPGQGLQFLFEYFSETQRNKGNFPGRFSGRQFSNSRSEMNVSTLELGDSALYLCASTGYTEAFFGQGTRLTVV.

The rearrangement uses TRBV6-1 and TRBJ2-5; the match to TRBD2 covers 8 bases. V lost 4 bases, J lost 5 bases, and 9 bases stayed unmatched. The CDR3 has 15 amino acids. The germline gives CDR1 MNHNS, CDR2 SASEGT. The CDR3 DNA reads as TGTGCCAGCAGTGTCAGCGGGGGCGGCAGGGAGACCCAGTACTTC. Translation gives CASSVSGGGRETQYF.

The chain couples TRBV19 to TRBJ1-5, with 9 nucleotides matching TRBD1. This CDR3 has 16 amino acids. The V and J ends lost 2 bases and 8 bases, in that order; junction bases with no gene match: 10. Germline CDR1 LNHDA, CDR2 SQIVND (reference sequence). This CDR3 reads CASSITGQGALEPQHF. CDR3 nucleotides: TGTGCCAGTAGTATAACGGGACAGGGCGCCTTAGAGCCCCAGCATTTT.

This clone was seen a few times. Within the sample, other DNA sequences also encode this same CDR3. The chain joins TRBV11-2 to TRBJ2-2; the match to TRBD2 covers 8 bases. Germline V lookup: CDR1 SGHAT, CDR2 FQNNGV. J gave up 4 bases and V 5 bases, and 6 bases lay outside the gene matches. This CDR3 has 15 residues. CDR3 residues: CASSATSGGTGELFF. The CDR3 DNA reads TGTGCCAGCAGCGCAACTAGCGGTGGCACCGGGGAGCTGTTTTTT.